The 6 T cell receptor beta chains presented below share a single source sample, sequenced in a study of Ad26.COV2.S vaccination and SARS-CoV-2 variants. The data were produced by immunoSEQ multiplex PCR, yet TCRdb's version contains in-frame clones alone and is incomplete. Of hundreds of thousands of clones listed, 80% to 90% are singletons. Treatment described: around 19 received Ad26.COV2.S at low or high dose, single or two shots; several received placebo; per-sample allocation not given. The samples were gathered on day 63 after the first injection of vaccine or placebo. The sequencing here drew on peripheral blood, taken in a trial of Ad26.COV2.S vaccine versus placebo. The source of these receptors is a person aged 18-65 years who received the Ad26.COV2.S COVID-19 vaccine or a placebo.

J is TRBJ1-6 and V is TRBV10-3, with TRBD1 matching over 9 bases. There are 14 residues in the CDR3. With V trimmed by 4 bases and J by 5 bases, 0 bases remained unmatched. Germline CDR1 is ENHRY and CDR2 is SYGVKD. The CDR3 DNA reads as TGTGCCATCAGTGGGGACAGGGATAATTCACCCCTCCACTTT. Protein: CAISGDRDNSPLHF.

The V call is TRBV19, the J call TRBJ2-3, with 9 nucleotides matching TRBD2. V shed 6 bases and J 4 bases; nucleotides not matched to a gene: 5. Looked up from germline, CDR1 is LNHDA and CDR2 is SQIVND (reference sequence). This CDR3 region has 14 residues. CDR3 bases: TGTGCCAGTAGGTCTGCGGGGGGGTCAGATACGCAGTATTTT. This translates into CASRSAGGSDTQYF.

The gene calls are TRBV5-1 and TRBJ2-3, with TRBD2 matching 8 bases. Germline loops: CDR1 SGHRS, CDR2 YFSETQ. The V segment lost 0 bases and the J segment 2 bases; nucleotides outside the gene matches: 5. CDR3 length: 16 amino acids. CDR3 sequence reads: CASSLGGGGSTDTQYF. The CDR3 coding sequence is TGCGCCAGCAGCTTGGGTGGCGGGGGGTCCACAGATACGCAGTATTTT.

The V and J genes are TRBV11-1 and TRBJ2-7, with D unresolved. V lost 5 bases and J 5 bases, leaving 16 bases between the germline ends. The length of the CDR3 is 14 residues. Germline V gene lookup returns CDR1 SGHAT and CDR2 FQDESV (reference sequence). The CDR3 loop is CASSPRTGWNEQYF. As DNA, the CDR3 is TGTGCCAGCAGCCCCCGGACCGGGTGGAACGAGCAGTACTTC.

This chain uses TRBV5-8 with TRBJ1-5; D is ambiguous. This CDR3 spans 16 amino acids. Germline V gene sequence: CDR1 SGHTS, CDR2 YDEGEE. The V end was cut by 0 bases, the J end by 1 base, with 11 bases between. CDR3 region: CASSLAGQSSNQPQHF. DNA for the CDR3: TGTGCCAGCAGCTTGGCCGGGCAGTCAAGCAATCAGCCCCAGCATTTT.

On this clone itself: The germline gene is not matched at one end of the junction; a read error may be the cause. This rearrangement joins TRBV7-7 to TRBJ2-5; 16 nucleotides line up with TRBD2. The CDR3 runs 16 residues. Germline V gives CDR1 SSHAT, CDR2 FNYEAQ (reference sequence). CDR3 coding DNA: TGTGCTAGCAGCTCGGGACTAGCGGGGGGGCAAGAGACCCAGTACTTC. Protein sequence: CASSSGLAGGQETQYF.